The following is a T cell receptor beta chain sequence with its context. Its antigen is currently unknown. The sample belongs to a study of blood T cells in healthy people across ages. Sample-barcoded 5' priming and a J-beta primer mix drove a second PCR of about 6 to 12 cycles. Each sample yielded at least 2.5 million CDR3-containing paired-end reads. Via MiXCR, TCRdb re-called the 5' RACE reads, giving one row per CDR3 protein. The sample lists approximately 680,000 distinct CDR3 sequences; approximately 30% were seen once. Broader study findings: While age rose, TCR beta diversity per million T cells dropped in a roughly linear way.

This CDR3 has 15 residues. CDR1 PRHDT and CDR2 FYEKMQ come from the germline V gene (reference sequence). The V gene lost 5 bases and the J gene lost 0 bases, with 13 bases spanning the gap. J is TRBJ1-1 and V is TRBV13; D is possibly TRBD1 (6 bases). This clonotype was obtained from a woman of 80 years or more in good health. Specimen: blood. The CDR3, as DNA: TGTGCCAGCAGCACGCGGACAGATTTGAACACTGAAGCTTTCTTT. This translates into CASSTRTDLNTEAFF.